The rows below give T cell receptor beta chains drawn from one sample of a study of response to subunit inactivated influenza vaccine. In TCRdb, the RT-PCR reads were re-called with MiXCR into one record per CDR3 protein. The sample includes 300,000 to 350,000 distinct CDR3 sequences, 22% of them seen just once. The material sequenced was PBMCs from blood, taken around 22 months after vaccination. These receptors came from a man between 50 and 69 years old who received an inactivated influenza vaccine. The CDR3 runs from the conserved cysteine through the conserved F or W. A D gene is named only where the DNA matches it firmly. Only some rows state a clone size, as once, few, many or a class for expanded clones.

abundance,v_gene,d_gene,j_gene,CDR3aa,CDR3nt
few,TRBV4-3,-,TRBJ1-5,CASSQALGQNNQPQHF,TGCGCCAGCAGCCAAGCCTTGGGACAAAACAATCAGCCCCAGCATTTT
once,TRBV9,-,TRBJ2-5,CASSRGASQYQETQYF,TGTGCCAGCAGCCGGGGTGCTAGCCAGTACCAAGAGACCCAGTACTTC
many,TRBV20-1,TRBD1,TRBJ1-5,CSAPAGTGLYSNQPQHF,TGCAGTGCGCCAGCCGGGACAGGGCTTTATAGCAATCAGCCCCAGCATTTT
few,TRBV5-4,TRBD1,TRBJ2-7,CASSLKGAAYEQYF,TGTGCCAGCAGCTTAAAGGGGGCCGCCTACGAGCAGTACTTC
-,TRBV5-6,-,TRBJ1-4,CASSPGGGTIGEKLFF,TGTGCCAGCAGCCCGGGAGGGGGGACCATCGGTGAAAAACTGTTTTTT
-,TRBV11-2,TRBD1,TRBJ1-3,CASSIQTGVAGNTIYF,TGTGCCAGCAGCATACAGACAGGGGTGGCTGGAAACACCATATATTTT
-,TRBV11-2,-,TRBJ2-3,CASSLVGPLTSSTDTQYF,TGTGCCAGCAGCTTAGTCGGGCCTCTCACCTCTAGCACAGATACGCAGTATTTT
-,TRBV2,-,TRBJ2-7,CASSGLQADAAYEQYF,TGTGCCAGCAGTGGGTTACAGGCAGACGCTGCCTACGAGCAGTACTTC
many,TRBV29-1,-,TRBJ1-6,CSVEDTPGYNSPLHF,TGCAGCGTTGAAGACACCCCAGGGTATAATTCACCCCTCCACTTT
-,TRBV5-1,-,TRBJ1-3,CASSLSRSSGNTIYF,TGCGCCAGCAGCTTGTCCAGATCCTCTGGAAACACCATATATTTT
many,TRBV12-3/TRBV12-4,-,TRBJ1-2,CASSLGGGYTF,TGTGCCAGCAGTTTAGGCGGGGGCTACACCTTC
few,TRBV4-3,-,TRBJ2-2,CASSQDYNRASGELFF,TGCGCCAGCAGCCAAGACTATAACAGGGCATCCGGGGAGCTGTTTTTT
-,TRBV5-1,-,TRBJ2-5,CASSYQGSMNGETQYF,TGCGCCAGCAGCTATCAAGGAAGCATGAATGGAGAGACCCAGTACTTC
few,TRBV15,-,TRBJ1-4,CATRGTWGEKLFF,TGTGCCACCAGGGGGACCTGGGGTGAAAAACTGTTTTTT
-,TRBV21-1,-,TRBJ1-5,CASSKGRFSRVHSNQPQHF,TGTGCCAGCAGCAAAGGAAGATTTAGCAGGGTACATAGCAATCAGCCCCAGCATTTT
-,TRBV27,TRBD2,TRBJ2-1,CASSLQAGGAMEQFF,TGTGCCAGCAGTTTACAGGCGGGGGGAGCGATGGAGCAGTTCTTC
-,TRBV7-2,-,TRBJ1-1,CASSLSSGRGNTEAFF,TGTGCCAGCAGCTTATCCTCGGGGAGGGGGAACACTGAAGCTTTCTTT
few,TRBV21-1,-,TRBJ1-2,CASSKDRANYGYTF,TGTGCCAGCAGCAAAGACAGGGCTAACTATGGCTACACCTTC
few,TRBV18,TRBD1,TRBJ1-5,CASSPRQGNSNQPQHF,TGTGCCAGCTCACCGCGACAGGGCAATAGCAATCAGCCCCAGCATTTT
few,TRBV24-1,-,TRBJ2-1,CATSDLSGGGAYNEQFF,TGTGCCACCAGTGATTTAAGTGGTGGCGGAGCCTACAATGAGCAGTTCTTC
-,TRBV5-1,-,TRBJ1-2,CASSLGLNYGYTF,TGCGCCAGCAGCTTGGGGCTAAACTATGGCTACACCTTC
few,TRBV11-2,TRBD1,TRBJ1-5,CASSVYLRRDRGCNQPQHF,TGTGCCAGCAGCGTCTACCTCCGGAGAGACAGGGGTTGCAATCAGCCCCAGCATTTT
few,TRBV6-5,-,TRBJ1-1,CASSYSRQGHTEAFF,TGTGCCAGCAGTTACTCGAGGCAGGGACACACTGAAGCTTTCTTT
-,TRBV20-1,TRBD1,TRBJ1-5,CSAEARDRNQPQHF,TGCAGTGCCGAAGCCCGGGACAGGAATCAGCCCCAGCATTTT
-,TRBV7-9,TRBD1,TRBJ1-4,CASSLAGQTNEKLFF,TGTGCCAGCAGCTTAGCGGGACAGACAAATGAAAAACTGTTTTTT
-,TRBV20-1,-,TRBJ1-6,CSAKTHGSSSLHF,TGCAGTGCCAAAACGCACGGTAGCTCGTCCCTCCACTTT
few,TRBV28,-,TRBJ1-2,CASSLGGGVGGYTF,TGTGCCAGCAGTTTAGGAGGGGGGGTCGGGGGCTACACCTTC
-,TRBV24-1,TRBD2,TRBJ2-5,CATSDLGRGPSQETQYF,TGTGCCACCAGTGATCTGGGGAGGGGCCCCTCTCAAGAGACCCAGTACTTC
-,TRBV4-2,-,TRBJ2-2,CASSQVFQAGAGELFF,TGTGCCAGCAGCCAAGTTTTTCAGGCCGGGGCCGGGGAGCTGTTTTTT
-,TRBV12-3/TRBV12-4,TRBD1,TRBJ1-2,CASSPGQGAIYGYTF,TGTGCCAGCAGTCCTGGGCAGGGGGCGATCTATGGCTACACCTTC
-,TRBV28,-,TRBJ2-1,CASLERVWSYNEQFF,TGTGCCAGCCTAGAGCGGGTTTGGAGTTACAATGAGCAGTTCTTC
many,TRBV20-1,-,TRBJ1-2,CSAATGNYGYTF,TGCAGTGCCGCCACAGGGAACTATGGCTACACCTTC
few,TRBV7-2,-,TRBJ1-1,CASSLDGANTEAFF,TGTGCCAGCAGCTTAGACGGGGCCAACACTGAAGCTTTCTTT
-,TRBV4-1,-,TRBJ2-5,CASSRVPQETQYF,TGCGCCAGCAGCCGGGTCCCCCAAGAGACCCAGTACTTC
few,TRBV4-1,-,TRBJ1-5,CASSQGGPGPQHF,TGCGCCAGCAGCCAAGGTGGTCCGGGGCCCCAGCATTTT
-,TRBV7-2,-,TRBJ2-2,CASSLLAGRGITGELFF,TGTGCCAGCAGCTTACTCGCAGGGAGGGGGATAACCGGGGAGCTGTTTTTT
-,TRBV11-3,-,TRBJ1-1,CASSADRRNTEAFF,TGTGCCAGCAGCGCAGACCGGCGAAACACTGAAGCTTTCTTT
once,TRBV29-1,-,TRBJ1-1,CSVDVAGMNTEAFF,TGCAGCGTTGATGTCGCCGGGATGAACACTGAAGCTTTCTTT
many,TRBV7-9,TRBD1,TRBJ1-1,CASTRDRGQVTEAFF,TGTGCCAGCACCCGTGACAGGGGGCAGGTTACTGAAGCTTTCTTT
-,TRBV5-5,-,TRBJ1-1,CASSLERHRLNTEAFF,TGTGCCAGCAGCTTGGAAAGACACCGCTTGAACACTGAAGCTTTCTTT
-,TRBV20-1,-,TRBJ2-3,CSARDGGSSRSDTQYF,TGCAGTGCTAGAGACGGTGGGTCTAGCCGTAGCGATACGCAGTATTTT
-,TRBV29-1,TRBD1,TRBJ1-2,CSVPRQGSVNYGYTF,TGCAGCGTTCCTCGACAGGGATCAGTTAACTATGGCTACACCTTC
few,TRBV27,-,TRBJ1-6,CASSTHIRRGSYNSPLHF,TGTGCCAGCAGTACGCACATTCGGAGGGGATCCTATAATTCACCCCTCCACTTT
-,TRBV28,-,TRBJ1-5,CASSLTGSEYQPQHF,TGTGCCAGCAGTTTAACAGGGTCGGAGTATCAGCCCCAGCATTTT
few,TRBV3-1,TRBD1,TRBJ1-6,CASSHGAQGNSPLHF,TGTGCCAGCAGCCACGGGGCACAGGGGAATTCACCCCTCCACTTT
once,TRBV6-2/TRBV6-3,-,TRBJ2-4,CASSYATFQYF,TGTGCCAGCAGTTACGCGACTTTTCAGTACTTC
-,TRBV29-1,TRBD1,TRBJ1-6,CSVLQGGNSPLHF,TGCAGCGTCCTCCAGGGGGGCAATTCACCCCTCCACTTT
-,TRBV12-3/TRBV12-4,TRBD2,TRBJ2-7,CASSSGELAGTYEQYF,TGTGCCAGCAGCAGTGGGGAACTAGCGGGAACCTACGAGCAGTACTTC
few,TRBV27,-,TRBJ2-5,CASSLAPNKQTQYF,TGTGCCAGCAGTTTAGCTCCGAATAAACAGACCCAGTACTTC